Sequencing of this TCR beta chain was carried out in a study of low-dose radiotherapy and immunotherapy resistance in tumors. Stated time point: after trial treatment. Noted treatment: LDRT plus nivolumab, ipilimumab, low-dose cyclophosphamide and aspirin (RACIN trial). Donors were given nivolumab, ipilimumab, aspirin, low-dose cyclophosphamide and low-dose radiotherapy. TRAV- and TRBV-specific primers, spanning alpha and beta chains, primed first-strand cDNA. The authors ran 20 PCR cycles to amplify TCRs with a constant-region primer and V-primer adapter. With in vitro transcription, the isolated mRNA was amplified. A single record per CDR3 protein comes from TCRdb applying MiXCR to the reads. The data show roughly 95,000 distinct CDR3 sequences, under 25% seen once. The source is a female donor with ovarian cancer. The sample here was PBMCs, taken after low-dose radiotherapy plus immunotherapy.

The CDR3 coding sequence is TGCAGCGTGGAGGGGGGGTTTTCGACAGATACGCAGTATTTT. Translated, it gives CSVEGGFSTDTQYF. The chain employs TRBV29-1 and TRBJ2-3; TRBD2 is a possible D gene (7 bases). The CDR3 consists of 14 residues. Germline V gene data show CDR1 as SQVTM and CDR2 as ANQGSEA. Trimming cost V 6 bases and J 3 bases, with 16 bases left between them.